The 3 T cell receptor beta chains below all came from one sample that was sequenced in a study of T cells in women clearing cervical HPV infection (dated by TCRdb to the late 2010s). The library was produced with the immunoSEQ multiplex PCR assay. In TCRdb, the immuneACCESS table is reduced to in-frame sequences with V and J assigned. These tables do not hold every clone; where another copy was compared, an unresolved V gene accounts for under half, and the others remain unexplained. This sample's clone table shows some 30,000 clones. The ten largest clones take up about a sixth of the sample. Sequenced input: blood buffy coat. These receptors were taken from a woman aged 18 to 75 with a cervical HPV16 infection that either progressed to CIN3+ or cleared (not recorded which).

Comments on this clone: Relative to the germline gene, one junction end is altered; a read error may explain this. The DNA read from the CDR3 is TGCGCCAGCAGCCAAGTTGAGGGGGCGGGAGATACG. Protein: CASSQVEGAGDT. The complete CDR3 protein is CASSQVEGAGDTQYF. The chain combines TRBV4-2 with TRBJ2-3, with 7 nucleotides matching TRBD1. Sequencing ends 3 residues short of the CDR3 end; the germline J gene provides the rest. The CDR3 loop spans 15 amino acids. Germline assignment: CDR1 LGHNA and CDR2 YNFKEQ.

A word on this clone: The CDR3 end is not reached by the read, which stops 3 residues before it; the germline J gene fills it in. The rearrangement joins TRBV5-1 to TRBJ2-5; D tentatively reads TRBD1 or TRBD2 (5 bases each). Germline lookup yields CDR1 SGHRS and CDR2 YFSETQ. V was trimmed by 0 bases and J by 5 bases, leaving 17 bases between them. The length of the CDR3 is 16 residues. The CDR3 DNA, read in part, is TGCGCCAGCAGCTTGGGAGGGGTGCGAGGAGGTGAGACC. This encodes CASSLGGVRGGET. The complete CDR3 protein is CASSLGGVRGGETQYF. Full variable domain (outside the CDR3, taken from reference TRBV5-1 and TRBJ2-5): KAGVTQTPRYLIKTRGQQVTLSCSPISGHRSVSWYQQTPGQGLQFLFEYFSETQRNKGNFPGRFSGRQFSNSRSEMNVSTLELGDSALYLCASSLGGVRGGETQYFGPGTRLLVL.

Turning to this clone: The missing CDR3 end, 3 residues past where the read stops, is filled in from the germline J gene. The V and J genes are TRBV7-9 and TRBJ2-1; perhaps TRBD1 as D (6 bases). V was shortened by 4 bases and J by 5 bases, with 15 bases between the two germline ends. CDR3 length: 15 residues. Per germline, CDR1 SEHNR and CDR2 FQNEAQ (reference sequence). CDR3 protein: CASSSRQESNNEQFF. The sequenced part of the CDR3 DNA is TGTGCCAGCAGCTCCCGACAGGAAAGCAACAATGAG.